Detailed here is one T cell receptor beta chain. The data were obtained in a study of blood T cell repertoires in COVID-19. As for the study in general: There were acute and convalescent COVID-19 samples, and they came from the United States, Italy and Spain.

The table came from immunoSEQ multiplex PCR; TCRdb's copy has only in-frame clones and leaves some out. The sample records about 170,000 clones, less than 90% being singletons. This clonotype was sampled from a woman aged 60-70 years with COVID-19, enrolled during active disease. The sample was peripheral blood.

CDR3 amino acids: CASSLGQGARNEQFF. The CDR3 DNA follows: TGTGCCAGCAGCTTGGGACAGGGGGCGCGCAATGAGCAGTTCTTC. The rearrangement links TRBV7-2 to TRBJ2-1; 12 positions match TRBD1. The CDR3 length is 15 residues. V gave up 3 bases and J gave up 6 bases; unmatched junction bases: 3. The germline V gene encodes CDR1 SGHTA and CDR2 FQGNSA.